The 5 T cell receptor beta chains in this list originate from one sample, sequenced in a study of OX40 agonist ivuxolimab in advanced cancers. Libraries were prepared through the immunoSEQ multiplex PCR assay. Not all clones reach the TCRdb copy of this immuneACCESS table, which keeps in-frame sequences only. Checked studies attribute under half of the gap to unresolved V genes and leave the rest unexplained. This sample holds 48,000 or so clones; 80% to 90% were observed only once. The ten largest clones capture around half of the sample. The specimen comprised CD4+ or CD8+ T cells sorted from blood, sampled in a trial of the OX40 agonist ivuxolimab. These receptors were taken from an adult with an advanced solid tumor such as melanoma, head and neck, liver or kidney cancer.

The rearrangement joins TRBV2 to TRBJ2-7; tentatively, D is TRBD2 (5 bases). CDR3 length: 14 amino acids. Trimming shortened V by 3 bases and J by 3 bases, and 12 bases separated the two germline ends. Germline values: CDR1 SNHLY, CDR2 FYNNEI. The CDR3 region has the DNA TGTGCCAGCAGTGACGGGTCGGCGGGCTACGAGCAGTACTTC. Amino acids: CASSDGSAGYEQYF. Using reference TRBV2 and TRBJ2-7 for the parts outside the CDR3, the full variable domain is EPEVTQTPSHQVTQMGQEVILRCVPISNHLYFYWYRQILGQKVEFLVSFYNNEISEKSEIFDDQFSVERPDGSNFTLKIRSTKLEDSAMYFCASSDGSAGYEQYFGPGTRLTVT.

V is TRBV7-6 and J is TRBJ2-7, with 7 bases matching TRBD2. The CDR3 length is 16 residues. CDR1 and CDR2 (germline): SGHVS, FNYEAQ. Trimming took 4 bases from V and 3 from J; bases not matched to a gene: 12. The CDR3 DNA sequence: TGTGCCAGCAGCTCGCAGCCAGGGAGGGTGGGCTACGAGCAGTACTTC. Its protein is CASSSQPGRVGYEQYF.

Here the CDR3 DNA reads TGCGCCAGCAGCCAAAGGACAGACCCAAGAATTCAGTACTTC. Amino acid sequence: CASSQRTDPRIQYF. V and J are TRBV4-3 and TRBJ2-4, with a tentative D call TRBD1 (6 bases). CDR1 and CDR2 from the germline V gene are LGHNA and YSLEER. The CDR3 spans 14 residues. Trimming took off 2 bases at V and 10 bases at J, with 15 bases between the two ends.

V is TRBV2 and J is TRBJ2-1, with D perhaps matching TRBD2 (5 bases). Germline CDR1 is SNHLY and CDR2 is FYNNEI. The CDR3 runs to 14 residues. V was trimmed by 6 bases and J by 0 bases, leaving 9 bases between them. The CDR3 nucleotides are TGTGCCAGCAGGGGAGAGGGCTCCTACAATGAGCAGTTCTTC. It translates to CASRGEGSYNEQFF. The whole variable domain, remainder taken from reference TRBV2 and TRBJ2-1, is EPEVTQTPSHQVTQMGQEVILRCVPISNHLYFYWYRQILGQKVEFLVSFYNNEISEKSEIFDDQFSVERPDGSNFTLKIRSTKLEDSAMYFCASRGEGSYNEQFFGPGTRLTVL.

The V and J genes are TRBV4-3 and TRBJ2-7; no reliable D call. The V gene's germline CDR1 is LGHNA and CDR2 YSLEER. The length of the CDR3 is 15 residues. The germline V and J ends were trimmed by 0 bases and 0 bases, with 9 bases remaining between them. The CDR3 loop is CASSQESGDSYEQYF. The CDR3 bases are TGCGCCAGCAGCCAAGAATCGGGCGACTCCTACGAGCAGTACTTC.